These 23 T cell receptor beta chains were all obtained from the same sample, sequenced in a study of T cell responses to AZD1222 COVID-19 vaccine. TCRdb keeps only in-frame clones here, not all; method: immunoSEQ multiplex PCR. The table has 150,000 to 250,000 clones, just over 90% seen once. The sample consisted of peripheral blood, taken 28 days after the second AZD1222 dose. These receptors were taken from an adult who received the AZD1222 COVID-19 vaccine.

This chain connects TRBV11-2 to TRBJ1-4; a weak D match, TRBD1 (5 bases). Germline V CDR1 and CDR2: SGHAT, FQNNGV. The CDR3 length is 15 residues. With 3 bases removed from V and 5 bases from J, the gap between germline ends came to 13 bases. The CDR3 coding sequence is TGTGCCAGCAGCTTTTTGGGGACGCGGAATGAAAAACTGTTTTTT. It specifies CASSFLGTRNEKLFF.

V usage is TRBV11-2 and J usage is TRBJ1-2; no reliable D call. The CDR3 totals 15 residues. Germline V gene data show CDR1 as SGHAT and CDR2 as FQNNGV. The germline V and J ends were trimmed by 5 bases and 4 bases, with 17 bases remaining between them. CDR3 bases: TGTGCCAGCAGCCTTCACTTTACTCTCGGCTATGGCTACACCTTC. The encoded protein is CASSLHFTLGYGYTF.

This chain connects TRBV19 to TRBJ1-1; D gene unclear. Trimming shortened V by 3 bases and J by 1 base, and 6 bases separated the two germline ends. CDR3 length: 13 residues. Germline V gene lookup returns CDR1 LNHDA and CDR2 SQIVND (reference sequence). CDR3 bases: TGTGCCAGTAGTATGCCAGGGAACACTGAAGCTTTCTTT. Amino acid sequence: CASSMPGNTEAFF.

The chain carries TRBV29-1 and TRBJ2-1; D gene ambiguous. The germline V and J ends were trimmed by 2 bases and 5 bases, with 10 bases remaining between them. This CDR3 region has 13 residues. Germline CDR1 reads SQVTM; CDR2 reads ANQGSEA. CDR3 amino acids: CSVEPLLDNEQFF. The DNA for the CDR3 is TGCAGCGTTGAACCCCTGTTGGACAATGAGCAGTTCTTC.

The chain carries TRBV24-1 and TRBJ1-1; TRBD1 aligns across 12 bases. The V segment lost 2 bases and the J segment 3 bases; nucleotides outside the gene matches: 6. The CDR3 contains 17 residues. Germline values: CDR1 KGHDR, CDR2 SFDVKD. The CDR3 protein is CATSDSPGQGAHTEAFF. CDR3 coding DNA: TGTGCCACCAGTGATTCACCGGGACAGGGGGCACACACTGAAGCTTTCTTT.

The chain combines TRBV25-1 with TRBJ1-2; TRBD1 might be the D (5 bases). The CDR3 contains 13 residues. Germline CDR1 MGHDK, CDR2 SYGVNS. V lost 4 bases to trimming and J lost 6 bases, with 12 bases between them. CDR3 DNA: TGTGCCAGCAGTGGGAGGGGTAAAGATGGCTACACCTTC. Protein sequence: CASSGRGKDGYTF.

Only one count was recorded for this clone. The gene calls are TRBV6-1 and TRBJ1-2; D is ambiguous. The V and J ends lost 1 base and 5 bases respectively, with 11 bases between them. Per the germline V gene, CDR1 is MNHNS and CDR2 is SASEGT. CDR3 size: 14 residues. The CDR3 loop reads CASSEVGPAYGYTF. In nucleotides, the CDR3 is TGTGCCAGCAGTGAAGTTGGGCCAGCGTATGGCTACACCTTC.

The rearrangement links TRBV2 to TRBJ2-1; 16 nucleotides agree with TRBD2. The germline gives CDR1 SNHLY, CDR2 FYNNEI. The CDR3 is 19 amino acids. The ends lost 5 bases at V and 6 bases at J; junction bases unmatched: 13. CDR3 sequence reads: CASSKQGLAGGPSINEQFF. CDR3 in DNA: TGTGCCAGCAGTAAACAGGGACTAGCGGGAGGGCCGAGTATCAATGAGCAGTTCTTC.

The rearrangement uses TRBV14 and TRBJ1-3; D ambiguous. This CDR3 is built from 13 residues. Germline V gene sequence: CDR1 SGHDN, CDR2 FVKESK. The germline V and J ends were trimmed by 3 bases and 10 bases, with 13 bases remaining between them. This CDR3 is CASSHILGRTIYF. CDR3 nucleotides: TGTGCCAGCAGCCATATTCTGGGCCGGACCATATATTTT.

The chain is built from TRBV5-1 and TRBJ2-5; 9 nucleotides line up with TRBD2. Germline CDR1 and CDR2: SGHRS and YFSETQ. The CDR3 sequence is 16 residues long. With 5 bases clipped from V and 4 bases from J, the junction kept 12 bases outside the gene matches. CDR3 residues: CASSNWAGGDRETQYF. Here the CDR3 DNA reads TGCGCCAGCAGTAACTGGGCGGGAGGGGACCGAGAGACCCAGTACTTC.

The chain recombines TRBV7-2 with TRBJ2-3, with no clear D. This CDR3 region has 14 residues. The germline V gene has CDR1 SGHTA and CDR2 FQGNSA. Between the trimmed V and J ends, which lost 1 base and 4 bases, there was a span of 9 bases. The CDR3 reads CASSLVGPSDTQYF. CDR3 nucleotides: TGTGCCAGCAGCTTAGTGGGCCCCTCAGATACGCAGTATTTT.

This clone has more than one count but fewer than ten. The chain combines TRBV30 with TRBJ1-3, with D uncertain. This CDR3 has 13 amino acids. Germline lookup yields CDR1 GTSNPN and CDR2 SVGIG (reference sequence). Between the trimmed V and J ends, which lost 4 bases and 1 base, there was a span of 8 bases. The CDR3 loop is CAWTWGSGNTIYF. The CDR3, as DNA: TGTGCCTGGACGTGGGGTTCTGGAAACACCATATATTTT.

V is TRBV4-1 and J is TRBJ2-7; D is unclear. The CDR3 sequence is 15 residues long. V lost 1 base and J 3 bases, leaving 13 bases between the germline ends. In germline, CDR1 is MGHRA, CDR2 YSYEKL. The chain's CDR3 is CASSQAWGRGYEQYF. The CDR3 DNA reads TGCGCCAGCAGCCAAGCATGGGGAAGAGGCTACGAGCAGTACTTC.

The chain is built from TRBV14 and TRBJ1-2; 9 bases align to TRBD1. The CDR3 is 16 amino acids. J lost 3 bases, V lost 5 bases, and 10 bases had no gene match. Germline V gene data show CDR1 as SGHDN and CDR2 as FVKESK. The CDR3 coding sequence is TGTGCCAGCAGCGTACGACTGGGACAGGGAGACTATGGCTACACCTTC. This translates into CASSVRLGQGDYGYTF. The full variable domain, completed using reference TRBV14 and TRBJ1-2, is EAGVTQFPSHSVIEKGQTVTLRCDPISGHDNLYWYRRVMGKEIKFLLHFVKESKQDESGMPNNRFLAERTGGTYSTLKVQPAELEDSGVYFCASSVRLGQGDYGYTFGSGTRLTVV.

This rearrangement joins TRBV28 to TRBJ2-5; the D gene is possibly TRBD1 (6 bases). The CDR3 contains 14 residues. In germline, CDR1 is MDHEN, CDR2 SYDVKM. Between the trimmed V and J ends, which lost 4 bases and 5 bases, there was a span of 14 bases. In DNA, the CDR3 is TGTGCCAGCAGTTGGACAGTGGCCAGGGAGACCCAGTACTTC. Its protein is CASSWTVARETQYF.

The chain recombines TRBV6-6 with TRBJ1-3, with a possible D match to TRBD1 (5 bases). Germline CDR1 and CDR2: MNHNY and SVGAGI (reference sequence). Trimming left V 2 bases short and J 2 bases short, with 10 bases between. The CDR3 is made up of 15 amino acids. This CDR3 reads CASSYAGRAGNTIYF. The CDR3 DNA follows: TGTGCCAGCAGTTACGCCGGCAGGGCTGGAAACACCATATATTTT.

The chain is built from TRBV24-1 and TRBJ1-4, with unresolved D. This CDR3 contains 12 residues. Germline V gives CDR1 KGHDR, CDR2 SFDVKD. Trimming took 2 bases from V and 15 from J, leaving 12 bases between them. CDR3 residues: CATSDYGQDMFF. DNA of the CDR3: TGTGCCACCAGTGATTACGGGCAAGATATGTTTTTT.

This clone was picked up a small number of times. J is TRBJ2-7 and V is TRBV11-2; 7 bases line up with TRBD2. This CDR3 region has 15 residues. Germline V CDR1 and CDR2: SGHAT, FQNNGV. V dropped 6 bases and J dropped 2; count of bases not matched to a gene: 10. CDR3 coding DNA: TGTGCCAGCAGAAAACAGACGGCGGGAGCCTACGAGCAGTACTTC. Amino acid sequence: CASRKQTAGAYEQYF. The full variable domain, its missing parts supplied by reference TRBV11-2 and TRBJ2-7, is EAGVAQSPRYKIIEKRQSVAFWCNPISGHATLYWYQQILGQGPKLLIQFQNNGVVDDSQLPKDRFSAERLKGVDSTLKIQPAKLEDSAVYLCASRKQTAGAYEQYFGPGTRLTVT.

The chain carries TRBV5-1 and TRBJ2-3, with no clear D. V was shortened by 3 bases and J by 2 bases, with 4 bases between the two germline ends. CDR3 length: 12 amino acids. Germline V gene sequence: CDR1 SGHRS, CDR2 YFSETQ. CDR3 protein: CASSSVTDTQYF. CDR3 sequence (DNA): TGCGCCAGCAGCTCGGTCACAGATACGCAGTATTTT.

V usage is TRBV5-1 and J usage is TRBJ2-1; D might be TRBD1 or TRBD2, each matching 5 bases. The CDR3 contains 15 residues. Trimming took off 3 bases at V and 3 bases at J, with 13 bases between the two ends. The V gene's germline CDR1 is SGHRS and CDR2 YFSETQ. The CDR3 spells CASSSGTADYNEQFF. The CDR3 DNA sequence: TGCGCCAGCAGCTCCGGGACGGCCGACTACAATGAGCAGTTCTTC. Complete variable domain (other parts from reference TRBV5-1 and TRBJ2-1): KAGVTQTPRYLIKTRGQQVTLSCSPISGHRSVSWYQQTPGQGLQFLFEYFSETQRNKGNFPGRFSGRQFSNSRSEMNVSTLELGDSALYLCASSSGTADYNEQFFGPGTRLTVL.

Here the CDR3 reads CASSQTDRATYYGYTF. The DNA of the CDR3 is TGTGCCAGCAGCCAAACGGACAGGGCAACGTACTATGGCTACACCTTC. The chain has TRBV3-1 (or the pseudogene TRBV3-2) and TRBJ1-2; TRBD1 matches at 8 bases. Germline values: CDR1 LGHDT, CDR2 YNNKEL (reference sequence). This CDR3 contains 16 residues. V dropped 2 bases and J dropped 3; count of bases not matched to a gene: 8.

The chain couples TRBV19 to TRBJ1-4; TRBD1 aligns across 7 bases. Germline-derived CDR1 and CDR2 are LNHDA and SQIVND (reference sequence). The CDR3 runs to 13 residues. V gave up 7 bases and J gave up 5 bases; unmatched junction bases: 4. Written as DNA, the CDR3 is TGTGCCAGTATGGGACAGCTCAATGAAAAACTGTTTTTT. Translation: CASMGQLNEKLFF.

This chain uses TRBV28 with TRBJ2-7, with 7 bases lining up with TRBD1. CDR3 size: 16 residues. Trimming cost V 5 bases and J 0 bases; bases outside gene matches: 10. Looked up from germline, CDR1 is MDHEN and CDR2 is SYDVKM. The CDR3 DNA reads TGTGCCAGCAGTCTAACTCCCGGGACAGCCTCCTACGAGCAGTACTTC. Its translation: CASSLTPGTASYEQYF.